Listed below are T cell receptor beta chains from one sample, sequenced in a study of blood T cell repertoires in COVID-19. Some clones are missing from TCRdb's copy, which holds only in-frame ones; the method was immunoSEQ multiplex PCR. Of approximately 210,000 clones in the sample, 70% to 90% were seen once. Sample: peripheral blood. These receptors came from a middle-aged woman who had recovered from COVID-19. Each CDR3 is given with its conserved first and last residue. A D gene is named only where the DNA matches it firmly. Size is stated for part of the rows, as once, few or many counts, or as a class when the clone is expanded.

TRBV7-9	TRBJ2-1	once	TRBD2	CASSFRIAGGTDEQFF	TGTGCCAGCAGCTTCCGGATAGCGGGAGGCACCGATGAGCAGTTCTTC
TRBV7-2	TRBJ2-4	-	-	CASSQSLAKNIQYF	TGTGCCAGCAGCCAGTCATTAGCCAAAAACATTCAGTACTTC
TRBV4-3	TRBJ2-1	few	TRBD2	CASSQVFQRGSYNEQFF	TGCGCCAGCAGCCAAGTTTTTCAGCGGGGTTCCTACAATGAGCAGTTCTTC
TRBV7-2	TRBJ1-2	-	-	CASSSRLQIYYGYTF	TGTGCCAGCAGCTCTCGGTTACAGATTTACTATGGCTACACCTTC
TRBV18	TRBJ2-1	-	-	CASGGRDEQFF	TGTGCCAGCGGCGGGCGTGATGAGCAGTTCTTC
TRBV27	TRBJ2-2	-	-	CASSLSGTGELFF	TGTGCCAGCAGTTTATCCGGCACCGGGGAGCTGTTTTTT
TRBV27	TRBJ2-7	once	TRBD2	CASSPPSGGSSYEQYF	TGTGCCAGCAGTCCGCCTAGCGGGGGGAGCTCCTACGAGCAGTACTTC
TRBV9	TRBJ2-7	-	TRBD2	CASSPRLAGYEQYF	TGTGCCAGCAGCCCCCGACTAGCAGGCTACGAGCAGTACTTC
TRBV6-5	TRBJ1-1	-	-	CASSYARGRAEAFF	TGTGCCAGCAGTTACGCCCGGGGAAGGGCTGAAGCTTTCTTT
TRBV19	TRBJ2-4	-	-	CATTTSAKNIQYF	TGTGCCACTACGACTTCGGCCAAAAACATTCAGTACTTC
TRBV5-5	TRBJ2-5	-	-	CASSPAIPAGQETQYF	TGTGCCAGCAGCCCGGCCATCCCAGCGGGTCAAGAGACCCAGTACTTC
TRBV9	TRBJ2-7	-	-	CASSVGKSSYEQYF	TGTGCCAGCAGCGTGGGCAAGAGCTCCTACGAGCAGTACTTC
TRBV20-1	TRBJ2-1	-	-	CSAIQYNEQFF	TGCAGTGCTATACAATACAATGAGCAGTTCTTC
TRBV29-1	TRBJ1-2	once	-	CSVESGSYGYTF	TGCAGCGTTGAATCAGGGTCGTATGGCTACACCTTC
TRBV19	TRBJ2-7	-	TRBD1	CASSPGQDSYEQYF	TGTGCGAGCTCCCCGGGACAGGACTCCTACGAGCAGTACTTC
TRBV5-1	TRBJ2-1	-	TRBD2	CASSVGTSGRAGNEQFF	TGCGCCAGCAGCGTAGGGACTAGCGGGAGGGCCGGTAATGAGCAGTTCTTC
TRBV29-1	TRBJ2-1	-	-	CSVKYREEQFF	TGCAGCGTTAAATATCGGGAGGAGCAGTTCTTC